What follows are 2 T cell receptor beta chains derived from one specimen sequenced in a study of shared clonotypes between healthy human individuals. Some clones are missing from TCRdb's copy, which holds only in-frame ones; the method was immunoSEQ multiplex PCR. The sample holds roughly 700,000 clones; less than 95% are singletons and the top ten take 34%. Specimen: memory CD8+ T cells from PBMCs. Subset of the sample: CD45RO+ cells pooled with CCR7-negative TemRA cells. Source of these receptors: a young man in good health. Some clones in this sample may be carry-over from other donors' samples.

This chain uses TRBV5-1 with TRBJ1-2, with unresolved D. In germline, CDR1 is SGHRS, CDR2 YFSETQ. V lost 6 bases to trimming and J lost 1 base, with 10 bases between them. The CDR3 contains 13 residues. The CDR3 spells CASTEDFNYGYTF. The CDR3 DNA reads as TGCGCCAGCACCGAGGACTTTAACTATGGCTACACCTTC.

Worth noting for this clone: Other DNA sequences within the sample encode an identical CDR3. CDR3 sequence reads: CASSLQGNTEAFF. The CDR3, as DNA: TGTGCCAGCAGTCTACAGGGGAACACTGAAGCTTTCTTT. The chain links TRBV27 to TRBJ1-1, with a possible D match to TRBD1 (6 bases). Germline loops: CDR1 MNHEY, CDR2 SMNVEV (reference sequence). The V end lost 5 bases, the J end lost 1 base, and 8 bases lay between the germline ends. The CDR3 is made up of 13 amino acids.